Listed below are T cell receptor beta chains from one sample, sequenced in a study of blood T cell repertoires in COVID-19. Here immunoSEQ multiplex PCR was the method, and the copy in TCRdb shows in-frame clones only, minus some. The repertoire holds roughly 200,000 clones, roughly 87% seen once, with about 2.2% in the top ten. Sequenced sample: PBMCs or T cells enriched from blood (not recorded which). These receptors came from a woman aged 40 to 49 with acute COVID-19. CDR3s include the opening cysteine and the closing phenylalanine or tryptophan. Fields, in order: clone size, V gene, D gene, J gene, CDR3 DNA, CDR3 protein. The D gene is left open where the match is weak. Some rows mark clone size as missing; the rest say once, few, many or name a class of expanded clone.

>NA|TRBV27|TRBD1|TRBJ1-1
TGTGCCAGCAGTGGCAGGGGGAGGACTGAAGCTTTCTTT
CASSGRGRTEAFF
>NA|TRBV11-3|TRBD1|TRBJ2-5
TGTGCCAGCAGCCTAGGGGCAGGGGGCCAAGAGACCCAGTACTTC
CASSLGAGGQETQYF
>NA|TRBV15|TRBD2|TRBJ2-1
TGTGCCACCAGCAGAGATCGGGTTTACGGGACTAGCGGCCGTTTTGAGCAGTTCTTC
CATSRDRVYGTSGRFEQFF
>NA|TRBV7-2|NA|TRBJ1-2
TGTGCCAGCAGCTTAGCCAGTTATGGCTACACCTTC
CASSLASYGYTF
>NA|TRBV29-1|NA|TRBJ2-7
TGCAGCGTGTGGACAGTTTCCTACGAGCAGTACTTC
CSVWTVSYEQYF
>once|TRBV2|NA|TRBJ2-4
TGTGCCAGCAGTGAAGAAGGTGGGGCGTCAAACATTCAGTACTTC
CASSEEGGASNIQYF
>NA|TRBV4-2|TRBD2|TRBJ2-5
TGTGCCAGCAGCCAGGGGGTAGCGGGAGAGGAGACCCAGTACTTC
CASSQGVAGEETQYF
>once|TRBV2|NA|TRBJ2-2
TGTGCCAGCAGTGAAGCCGGGACACGCGCGAACACCGGGGAGCTGTTTTTT
CASSEAGTRANTGELFF
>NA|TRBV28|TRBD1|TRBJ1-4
TGTGCCAGCAGTTTTTCTCCCTACAGGGGCGAAACTTTCGCAACTAATGAAAAACTGTTTTTT
CASSFSPYRGETFATNEKLFF
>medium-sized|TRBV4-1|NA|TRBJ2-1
TGCGCCAGCAGCCAAGGTGGCGGGCAACCGGCCGATGAGCAGTTCTTC
CASSQGGGQPADEQFF
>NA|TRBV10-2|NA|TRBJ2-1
TGCGCCAGCAGTGGACTACACAATGAGCAGTTCTTC
CASSGLHNEQFF
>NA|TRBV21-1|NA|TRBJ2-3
TGTGCCAGCAGCCCAGGTTTACGCCCAGATACGCAGTATTTT
CASSPGLRPDTQYF
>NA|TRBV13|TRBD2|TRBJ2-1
TGTGCCAGCAGCTTAGGCCTGCGGGTAGCGGGAGGGACTGAGCAGTTCTTC
CASSLGLRVAGGTEQFF
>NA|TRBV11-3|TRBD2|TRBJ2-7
TGTGCCAGCAGTCCTAGCGGGAGGCACTACGAGCAGTACTTC
CASSPSGRHYEQYF
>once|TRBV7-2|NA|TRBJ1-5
TGTGCCAGCAGCGCGAAGATTGTGGATCAGCCCCAGCATTTT
CASSAKIVDQPQHF
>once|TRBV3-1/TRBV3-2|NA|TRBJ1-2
TGTGCCAGCAGCCAAGTCGGGTATGGCTACACCTTC
CASSQVGYGYTF
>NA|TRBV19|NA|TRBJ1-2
TGTGCCAGTAGTATAGCAGGGGTCTATGGCTACACCTTC
CASSIAGVYGYTF
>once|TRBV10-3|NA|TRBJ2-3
TGTGCCATCAGTGAGGCGGGCACTAGAGCGAGCACAGATACGCAGTATTTT
CAISEAGTRASTDTQYF
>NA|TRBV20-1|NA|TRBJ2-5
TGCAGTGCTAGTAATCCTAGCCCCATGGAATCGCACCAAGAGACCCAGTACTTC
CSASNPSPMESHQETQYF
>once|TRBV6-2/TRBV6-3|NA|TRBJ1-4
TGTGCCAGCAGTTACTCGGGGGGGAAACTGTTTTTT
CASSYSGGKLFF
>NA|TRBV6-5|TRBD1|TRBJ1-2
TGTGCCAGCAGATCCTCAGGGGGCGGGGATGGCTACACCTTC
CASRSSGGGDGYTF
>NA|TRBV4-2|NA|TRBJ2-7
TGTGCCAGCAGGGGGGGTCCCTCCTACGAGCAGTACTTC
CASRGGPSYEQYF
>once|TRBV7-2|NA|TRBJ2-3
TGTGCCAGCAGCTTAGAGGGGCTAAATACGCAGTATTTT
CASSLEGLNTQYF
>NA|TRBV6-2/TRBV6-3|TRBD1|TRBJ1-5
TGTGCCAGCAGCAACCCTTTGGGACAGGACTCCCGAGGGCCCCAGCATTTT
CASSNPLGQDSRGPQHF
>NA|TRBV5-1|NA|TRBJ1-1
TGCGCCAGCAGCTTGGATCCAGAAACTGAAGCTTTCTTT
CASSLDPETEAFF
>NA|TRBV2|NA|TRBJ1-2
TGTGCCAGCAGTCTGGAGACGGACTATGGCTACACCTTC
CASSLETDYGYTF
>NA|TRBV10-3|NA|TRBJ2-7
TGTGCCATCAGTGAGTCGCGAAAGGAGCAGTACTTC
CAISESRKEQYF
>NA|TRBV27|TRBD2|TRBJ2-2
TGTGCCAGCAGTCCCTCCCCCCCGACTAGCGGGTCCACCGGGGAGCTGTTTTTT
CASSPSPPTSGSTGELFF
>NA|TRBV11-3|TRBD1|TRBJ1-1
TGTGCCAGCAGCGAAGGACAGGGAATGAACACTGAAGCTTTCTTT
CASSEGQGMNTEAFF
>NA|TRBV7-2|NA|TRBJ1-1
TGTGCCAGCAGCTCCGACCAGTCAACGGGCACTGAAGCTTTCTTT
CASSSDQSTGTEAFF
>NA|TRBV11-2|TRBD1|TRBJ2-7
TGTGCCAGCAGCTCCGACAGGGTAGGGGGAGCGTACTTC
CASSSDRVGGAYF
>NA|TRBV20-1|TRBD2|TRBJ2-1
TGCAGTGCCCACGAGCGGGAGGCGTTCTTC
CSAHEREAFF
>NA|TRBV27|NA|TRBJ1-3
TGTGCCAGCAGTTTATCGGAGCAACCTGGAAACACCATATATTTT
CASSLSEQPGNTIYF
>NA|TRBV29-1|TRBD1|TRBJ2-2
TGCAGCGTGCTCCCGACAGGGGCGGACACCGGGGAGCTGTTTTTT
CSVLPTGADTGELFF
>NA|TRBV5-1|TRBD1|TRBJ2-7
TGCGCCAGCAGCTCACAGGGGTCCGCCCCCGAGCAGTACTTC
CASSSQGSAPEQYF
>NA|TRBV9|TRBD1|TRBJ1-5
TGTGCCAGCAGCCCCAAGGACAGGGAATGGGATCAGCCCCAGCATTTT
CASSPKDREWDQPQHF
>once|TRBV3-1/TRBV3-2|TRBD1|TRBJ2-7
TGTGCCAGCAGCCAAACAGGGGGCGAGCAGTACTTC
CASSQTGGEQYF
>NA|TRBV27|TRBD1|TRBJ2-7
TGTGCCAGCAGTTTAAGGACAGGGGACGCGGGCCAGTACGAGCAGTACTTC
CASSLRTGDAGQYEQYF
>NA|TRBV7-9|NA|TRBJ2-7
TGTGCCAGCAGCTCGGACAGTAACTACGAGCAGTACTTC
CASSSDSNYEQYF